This T cell receptor (beta chain) was obtained from a study of blood T cell repertoires in COVID-19. Sequencing was performed with immunoSEQ multiplex PCR; in TCRdb, only in-frame clones are kept and a portion is missing. The sample consists of approximately 440,000 clones, approximately 86% of them appearing once. The sample taken for sequencing was PBMCs or T cells enriched from blood (not recorded which). The sequence was obtained from a woman aged 18-29 years who had recovered from COVID-19.

The CDR3 protein is CASSQVRLAGGIQETQYF. CDR3 in DNA: TGTGCCAGCAGCCAAGTCCGTCTAGCGGGGGGAATACAAGAGACCCAGTACTTC. The V call is TRBV3-1 (or the pseudogene TRBV3-2), the J call TRBJ2-5, with 11 positions matching TRBD2. The CDR3 spans 18 residues. Germline V gene sequence: CDR1 LGHDT, CDR2 YNNKEL (reference sequence). J gave up 2 bases and V 1 base, and 9 bases lay outside the gene matches.